This TCR beta chain comes out of a study of shared clonotypes between healthy human individuals (dated by TCRdb to the early 2020s). For the wider study: The cohort included three men and a couple of women between 18 and 49 years of age. Per donor, three plates each were used for CD4 naive and CD4 memory, two for CD8 naive, and one for CD8 memory. Blood TCR repertoires of 5 or 6 healthy adults were deeply sequenced to estimate repertoire size and the extent of clonotype sharing between individuals. To increase sequencing depth and limit assay-specific biases, TCR repertoire library preparation and sequencing were carried out by different laboratories using diverse techniques. Per donor, leukapheresis produced somewhere between about 0.9 and 9.5 billion PBMCs. Overall study results and their limits: Because the study included a small number of donors, the genetic and exposure-history diversity represented was limited. Estimated clonotype richness was generally larger for naive than for memory subsets. Pairwise subsampling led to the expectation that sequencing depth would affect the degree of clonotype sharing among donors. Sampling was restricted to blood, and TCR repertoires in tissues likely differ from the TCR repertoires found in blood. Higher generation probabilities were observed for clonotypes shared by all four sorted-subset donors than for non-shared clonotypes. Rarefaction of sorted-subset datasets indicated incomplete sequencing despite the large sequencing depth. Across a few donors, approximately 5% of naive CD4, approximately 3.5% of naive CD8, about 2.3% of memory CD4, and about 0.4% of memory CD8 clonotypes were shared.

From the germline V gene (reference sequence), CDR1 is LNHDA and CDR2 is SQIVND. CDR3 length: 14 amino acids, cysteine to phenylalanine. Just CDR3 DNA is preserved here, 42 bases in frame from base 1. V sheds 4 bases and J sheds 7 bases, leaving 14 bases between their ends. As concerns this clone: The target of this receptor is not known. Per-nucleotide qualities are absent, and no much larger clonotype sits a single base away.

Using the deep immunoSEQ assay, multiplex PCR amplified TCR CDR3 regions from genomic DNA. Extracted genomic DNA from each cell subset was distributed evenly across all wells of several immunoSEQ 96-well plates, and each plate was treated as a replicate. For sorted subsets, approximately 190 ng of genomic DNA, equivalent to around 31,000 T cell genomes, went into each replicate PCR. The purified libraries were quantified using a Qubit 3.0 fluorometer, sized with a Bioanalyzer 2100, and then quantified again using the KAPA Library Quantification kit. Each immunoSEQ 96-well plate was sequenced on its own single-read 150-cycle Illumina NextSeq 550 flow cell. From the authors' description of their analysis: Because the immunoSEQ output included only junctional sequences and no quality scores, the filtering could not be the same as the filtering used for full-length reads. Sequences were annotated with PyIR, a Python wrapper for IgBLAST v1.9, using IMGT germline references to assign V/J genes and CDR3. Reads with weak V/J assignments (E-value above 1e-6), missing CDR3, stop codons, out-of-frame junctions, or ambiguous translated residues were removed. V3J clonotypes were defined by identical inferred V gene, J gene, and CDR3 amino acid sequence. The percentage overlap between two repertoires was calculated by dividing the number of shared unique clonotypes by the size of the smaller repertoire. RTK rarefaction, the Chao1 estimator, and Recon v2.1 estimates of unobserved clonotypes were used to assess repertoire richness. Generation probabilities were computed with OLGA for all TCRbeta clonotypes obtained by the gDNA method from several donors. The clones in this table, taken by TCRdb from immuneACCESS, are in-frame only. Not every clone is retained; where verified, under half of the shortfall comes from an unresolved V gene, and the cause of the rest is unknown. D and trimming were read from the DNA, whereas the V and J calls and clone size are those reported in that table. The sample table lists over a million clones, around 97% of them with a count of one. Clones ranked in the top ten supply roughly 1.1% of the sample.

The donors were healthy, HIV-negative adults who had no recently reported acute infections or vaccinations. All donors were Caucasian adults living in Nashville, Tennessee, USA. Magnetic negative selection was used to enrich CD4+ T cells, after which naive cells were positively selected on CD45RA and the negative fraction became the memory subset. Blood was collected by leukapheresis, and PBMCs were isolated by Ficoll-Histopaque density gradient centrifugation and then cryopreserved in liquid nitrogen vapor phase. Analytical flow cytometry was used to check the purity and quantity of each magnetically sorted T cell population. From each sorted fraction, genomic DNA was isolated and quantified by UV absorbance on a Nanodrop 2000c.

The sample consisted of naive CD4+ T cells sorted from blood. In the paper's terms, the cell subset or site label means: CD45RA+ positively selected. The sequence was obtained from a man younger than 40 in good health. The chain is encoded by TRBV19 joined to TRBJ2-1, with the D gene not confidently named. The bases are TGTGCCAGTAGTACCCAGTGGTCCCCGAATGAGCAGTTCTTC. It is translated as CASSTQWSPNEQFF.